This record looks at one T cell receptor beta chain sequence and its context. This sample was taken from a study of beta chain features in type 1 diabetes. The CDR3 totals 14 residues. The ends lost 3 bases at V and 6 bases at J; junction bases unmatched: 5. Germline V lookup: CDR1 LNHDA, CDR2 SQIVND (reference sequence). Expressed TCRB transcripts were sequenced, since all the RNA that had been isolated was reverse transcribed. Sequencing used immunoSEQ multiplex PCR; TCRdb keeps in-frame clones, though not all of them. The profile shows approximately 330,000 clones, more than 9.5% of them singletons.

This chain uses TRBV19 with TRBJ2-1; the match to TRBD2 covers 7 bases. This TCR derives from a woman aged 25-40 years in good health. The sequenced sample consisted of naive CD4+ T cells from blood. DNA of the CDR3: TGTGCCAGTAGTATCCGCGGGAGCTTCAATGAGCAGTTCTTC. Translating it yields CASSIRGSFNEQFF.